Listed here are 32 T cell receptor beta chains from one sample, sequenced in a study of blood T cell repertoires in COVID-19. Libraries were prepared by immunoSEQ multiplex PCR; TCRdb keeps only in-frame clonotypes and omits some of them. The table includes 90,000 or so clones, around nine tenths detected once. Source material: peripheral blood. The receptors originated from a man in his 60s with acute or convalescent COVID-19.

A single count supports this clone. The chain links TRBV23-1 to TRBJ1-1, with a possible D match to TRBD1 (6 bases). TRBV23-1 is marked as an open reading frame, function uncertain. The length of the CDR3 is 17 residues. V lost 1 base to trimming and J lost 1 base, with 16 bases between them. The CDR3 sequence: CASSQYLLGQQNTEAFF. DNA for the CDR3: TGCGCCAGCAGTCAATACCTCCTTGGACAGCAGAACACTGAAGCTTTCTTT.

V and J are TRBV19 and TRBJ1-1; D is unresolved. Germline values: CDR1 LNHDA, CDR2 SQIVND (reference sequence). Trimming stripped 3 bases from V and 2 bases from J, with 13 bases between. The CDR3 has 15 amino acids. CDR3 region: CASSIDLLVNTEAFF. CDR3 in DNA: TGTGCCAGTAGTATCGACTTATTGGTTAACACTGAAGCTTTCTTT.

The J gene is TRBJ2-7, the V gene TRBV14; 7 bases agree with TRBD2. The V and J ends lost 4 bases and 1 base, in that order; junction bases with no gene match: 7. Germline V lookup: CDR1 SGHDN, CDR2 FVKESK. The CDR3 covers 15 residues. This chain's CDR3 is CASSLFPGGSYEQYF. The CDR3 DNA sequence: TGTGCCAGCAGCCTCTTCCCGGGGGGATCCTACGAGCAGTACTTC.

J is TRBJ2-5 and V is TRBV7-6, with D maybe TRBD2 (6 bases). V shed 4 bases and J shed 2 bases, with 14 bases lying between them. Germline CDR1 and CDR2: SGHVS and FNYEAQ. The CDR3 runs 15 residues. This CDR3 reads CASSSTGVGQETQYF. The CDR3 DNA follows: TGTGCCAGCAGCTCAACGGGAGTGGGTCAAGAGACCCAGTACTTC.

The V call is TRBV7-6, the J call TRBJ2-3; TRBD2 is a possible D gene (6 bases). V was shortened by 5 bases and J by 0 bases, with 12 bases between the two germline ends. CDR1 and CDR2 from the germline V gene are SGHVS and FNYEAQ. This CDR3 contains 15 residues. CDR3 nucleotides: TGTGCCAGCAGCCGGACCGGGACTAGCACAGATACGCAGTATTTT. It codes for CASSRTGTSTDTQYF.

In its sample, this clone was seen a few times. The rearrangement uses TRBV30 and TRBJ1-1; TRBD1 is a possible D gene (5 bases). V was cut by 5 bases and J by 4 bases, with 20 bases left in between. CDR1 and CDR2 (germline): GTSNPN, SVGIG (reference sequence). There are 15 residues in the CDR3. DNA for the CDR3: TGTGCCTGGGGCGCGGACAAACGATATGTCACTGAAGCTTTCTTT. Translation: CAWGADKRYVTEAFF.

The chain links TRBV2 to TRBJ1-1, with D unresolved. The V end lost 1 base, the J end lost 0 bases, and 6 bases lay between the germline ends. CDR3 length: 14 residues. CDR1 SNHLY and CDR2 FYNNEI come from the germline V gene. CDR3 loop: CASSEGRVNTEAFF. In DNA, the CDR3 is TGTGCCAGCAGTGAAGGGAGGGTGAACACTGAAGCTTTCTTT.

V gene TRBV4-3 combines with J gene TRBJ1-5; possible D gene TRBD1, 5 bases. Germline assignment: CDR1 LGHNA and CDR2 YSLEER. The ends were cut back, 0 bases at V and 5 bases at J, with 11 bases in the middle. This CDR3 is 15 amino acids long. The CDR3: CASSQDGRGDQPQHF. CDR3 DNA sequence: TGCGCCAGCAGCCAAGACGGACGGGGGGATCAGCCCCAGCATTTT.

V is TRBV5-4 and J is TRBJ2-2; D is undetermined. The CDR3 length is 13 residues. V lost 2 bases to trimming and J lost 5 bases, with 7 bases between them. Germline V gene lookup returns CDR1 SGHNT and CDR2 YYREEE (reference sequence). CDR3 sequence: CASSFYGTGELFF. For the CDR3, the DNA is TGTGCCAGCAGCTTTTACGGGACCGGGGAGCTGTTTTTT.

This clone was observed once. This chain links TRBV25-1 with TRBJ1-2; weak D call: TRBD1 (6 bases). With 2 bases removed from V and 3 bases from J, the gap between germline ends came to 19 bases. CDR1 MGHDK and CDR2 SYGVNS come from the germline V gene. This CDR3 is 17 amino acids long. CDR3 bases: TGTGCCAGCAGTGAAAGCGCGTCTAAAAGGGGGTACTATGGCTACACCTTC. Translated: CASSESASKRGYYGYTF.

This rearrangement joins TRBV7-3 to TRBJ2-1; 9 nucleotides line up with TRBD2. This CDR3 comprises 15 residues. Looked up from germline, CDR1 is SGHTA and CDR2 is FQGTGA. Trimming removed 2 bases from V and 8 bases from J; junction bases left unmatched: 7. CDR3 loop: CASSLVAGGPYEQFF. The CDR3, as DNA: TGTGCCAGCAGCTTAGTGGCGGGAGGGCCTTATGAGCAGTTCTTC.

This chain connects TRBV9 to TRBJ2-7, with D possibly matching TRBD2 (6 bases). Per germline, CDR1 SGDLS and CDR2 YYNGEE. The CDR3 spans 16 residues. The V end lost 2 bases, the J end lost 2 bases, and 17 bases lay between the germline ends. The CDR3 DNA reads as TGTGCCAGCAGCGTTGGCGGAACGGGACTGACCTACGAGCAGTACTTC. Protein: CASSVGGTGLTYEQYF.

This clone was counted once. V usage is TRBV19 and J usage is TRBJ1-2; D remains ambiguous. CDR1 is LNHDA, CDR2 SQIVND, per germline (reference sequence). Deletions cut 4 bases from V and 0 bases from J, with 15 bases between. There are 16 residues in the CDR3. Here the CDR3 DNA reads TGTGCCAGTAGTACCTCACAGATCCCACCTAACTATGGCTACACCTTC. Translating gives CASSTSQIPPNYGYTF.

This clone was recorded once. CDR3 nucleotide sequence: TGTGCCAGCAGTGAGGTGTCACGGGGGGGGTCTGAAGCTTTCTTT. It specifies CASSEVSRGGSEAFF. This sequence joins TRBV2 and TRBJ1-1; D is perhaps TRBD1 (5 bases). Trimming stripped 3 bases from V and 6 bases from J, with 17 bases between. The CDR3 is 15 amino acids. Looked up from germline, CDR1 is SNHLY and CDR2 is FYNNEI.

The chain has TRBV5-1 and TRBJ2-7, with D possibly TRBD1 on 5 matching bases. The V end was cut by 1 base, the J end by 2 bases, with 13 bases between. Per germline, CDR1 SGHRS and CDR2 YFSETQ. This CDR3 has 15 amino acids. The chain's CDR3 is CASSLTVGQAYEQYF. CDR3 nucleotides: TGCGCCAGCAGCTTGACTGTGGGGCAGGCCTACGAGCAGTACTTC.

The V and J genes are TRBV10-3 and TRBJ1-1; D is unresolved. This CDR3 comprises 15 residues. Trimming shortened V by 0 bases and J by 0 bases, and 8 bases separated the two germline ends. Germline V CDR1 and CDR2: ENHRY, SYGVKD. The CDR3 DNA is TGTGCCATCAGTGAGTCCCGTAACATGAACACTGAAGCTTTCTTT. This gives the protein CAISESRNMNTEAFF.

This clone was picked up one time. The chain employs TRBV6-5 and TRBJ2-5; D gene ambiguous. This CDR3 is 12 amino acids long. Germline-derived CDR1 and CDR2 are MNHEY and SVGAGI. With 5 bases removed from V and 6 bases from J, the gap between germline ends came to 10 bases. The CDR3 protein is CASSQASKTQYF. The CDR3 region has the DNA TGTGCCAGCAGTCAGGCGTCTAAGACCCAGTACTTC.

The CDR3 here is CASSPEGRTGNTIYF. DNA for the CDR3: TGCGCCAGCAGCCCAGAGGGTAGGACTGGAAACACCATATATTTT. The V call is TRBV5-1, the J call TRBJ1-3; D ambiguous. CDR3 length: 15 amino acids. Germline V CDR1 and CDR2: SGHRS, YFSETQ. V dropped 4 bases and J dropped 2 bases, with 13 bases sitting between them.

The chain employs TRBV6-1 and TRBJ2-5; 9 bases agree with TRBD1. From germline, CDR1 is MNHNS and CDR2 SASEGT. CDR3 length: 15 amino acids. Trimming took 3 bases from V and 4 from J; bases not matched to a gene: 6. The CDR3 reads CASSENRGLSETQYF. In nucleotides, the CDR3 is TGTGCCAGCAGTGAGAACAGGGGGCTTTCAGAGACCCAGTACTTC.

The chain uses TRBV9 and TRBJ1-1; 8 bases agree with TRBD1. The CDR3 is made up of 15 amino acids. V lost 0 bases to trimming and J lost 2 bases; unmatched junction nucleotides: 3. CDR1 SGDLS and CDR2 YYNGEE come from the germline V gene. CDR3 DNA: TGTGCCAGCAGCGTAGGCCCAGGGGGCAACACTGAAGCTTTCTTT. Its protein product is CASSVGPGGNTEAFF.

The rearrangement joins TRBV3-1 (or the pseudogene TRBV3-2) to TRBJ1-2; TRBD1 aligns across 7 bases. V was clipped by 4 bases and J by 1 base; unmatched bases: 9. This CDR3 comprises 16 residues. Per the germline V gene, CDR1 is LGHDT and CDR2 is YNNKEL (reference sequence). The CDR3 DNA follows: TGTGCCAGCAGCCTATTGGGACAGCCGAATAACTATGGCTACACCTTC. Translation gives CASSLLGQPNNYGYTF.

Here the CDR3 reads CASSLEAGVRSEQYF. The CDR3, as DNA: TGTGCCAGCAGCTTAGAGGCGGGAGTAAGGTCCGAGCAGTACTTC. The chain uses TRBV11-2 and TRBJ2-7, with 7 positions matching TRBD2. With V trimmed by 0 bases and J by 6 bases, 8 bases remained unmatched. The V gene's germline CDR1 is SGHAT and CDR2 FQNNGV. This CDR3 is 15 amino acids long. The full variable domain, rest sourced from reference TRBV11-2 and TRBJ2-7, is EAGVAQSPRYKIIEKRQSVAFWCNPISGHATLYWYQQILGQGPKLLIQFQNNGVVDDSQLPKDRFSAERLKGVDSTLKIQPAKLEDSAVYLCASSLEAGVRSEQYFGPGTRLTVT.

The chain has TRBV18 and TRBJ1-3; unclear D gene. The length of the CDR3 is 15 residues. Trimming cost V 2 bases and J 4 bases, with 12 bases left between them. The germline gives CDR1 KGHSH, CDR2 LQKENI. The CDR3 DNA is TGTGCCAGCTCACCAGCCGCGAGCTACGGAAACACCATATATTTT. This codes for CASSPAASYGNTIYF.

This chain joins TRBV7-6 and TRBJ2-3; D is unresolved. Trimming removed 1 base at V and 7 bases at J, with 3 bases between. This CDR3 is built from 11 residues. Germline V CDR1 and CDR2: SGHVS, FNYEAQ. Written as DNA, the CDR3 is TGTGCCAGCAGCTTAGATAATACGCAGTATTTT. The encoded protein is CASSLDNTQYF.

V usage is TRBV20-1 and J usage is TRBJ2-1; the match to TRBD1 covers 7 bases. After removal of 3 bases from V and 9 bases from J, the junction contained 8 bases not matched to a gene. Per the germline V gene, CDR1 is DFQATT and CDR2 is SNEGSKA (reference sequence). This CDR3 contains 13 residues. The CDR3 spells CSASTQGSSEQFF. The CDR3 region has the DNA TGCAGTGCTAGTACACAGGGGAGTAGTGAGCAGTTCTTC.

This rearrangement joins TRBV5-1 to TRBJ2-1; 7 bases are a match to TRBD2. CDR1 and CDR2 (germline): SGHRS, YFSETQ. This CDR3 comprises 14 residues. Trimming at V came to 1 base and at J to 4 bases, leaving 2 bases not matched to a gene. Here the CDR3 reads CASSLTSAYNEQFF. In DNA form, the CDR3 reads TGCGCCAGCAGCTTGACTAGCGCGTACAATGAGCAGTTCTTC.

CDR3 nucleotides: TGTGCCAGCAGCCAGGGGACAAGGAGGGGCTACACCTTC. Translation gives CASSQGTRRGYTF. The chain recombines TRBV7-8 with TRBJ1-2, with a weak D call TRBD1 (6 bases). V lost 5 bases, J lost 8 bases, and 15 bases lay in between. CDR1 and CDR2 from the germline V gene are SGHVS and FQNEAQ. The CDR3 spans 13 residues.

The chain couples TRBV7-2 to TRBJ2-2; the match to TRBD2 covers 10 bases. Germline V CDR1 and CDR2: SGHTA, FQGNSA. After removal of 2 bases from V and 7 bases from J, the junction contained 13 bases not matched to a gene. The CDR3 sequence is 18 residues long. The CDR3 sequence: CASSLMGVASGRGGELFF. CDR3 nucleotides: TGTGCCAGCAGCTTAATGGGGGTGGCTAGCGGGAGAGGCGGGGAGCTGTTTTTT. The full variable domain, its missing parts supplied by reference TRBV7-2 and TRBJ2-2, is GAGVSQSPSNKVTEKGKDVELRCDPISGHTALYWYRQSLGQGLEFLIYFQGNSAPDKSGLPSDRFSAERTGGSVSTLTIQRTQQEDSAVYLCASSLMGVASGRGGELFFGEGSRLTVL.

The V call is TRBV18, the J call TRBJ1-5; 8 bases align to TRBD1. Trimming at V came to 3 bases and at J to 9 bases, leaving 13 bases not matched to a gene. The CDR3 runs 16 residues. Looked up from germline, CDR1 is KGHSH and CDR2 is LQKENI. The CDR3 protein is CASSPYRGQGVSPQHF. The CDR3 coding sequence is TGTGCCAGCTCACCCTACCGCGGACAGGGCGTATCGCCCCAGCATTTT.

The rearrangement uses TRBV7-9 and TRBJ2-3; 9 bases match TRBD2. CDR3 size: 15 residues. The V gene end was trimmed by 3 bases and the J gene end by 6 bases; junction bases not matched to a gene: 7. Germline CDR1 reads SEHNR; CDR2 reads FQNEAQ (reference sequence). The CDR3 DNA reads TGTGCCAGCAGCTTCCCGCGGGAGGGCCCGGATACGCAGTATTTT. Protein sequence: CASSFPREGPDTQYF.

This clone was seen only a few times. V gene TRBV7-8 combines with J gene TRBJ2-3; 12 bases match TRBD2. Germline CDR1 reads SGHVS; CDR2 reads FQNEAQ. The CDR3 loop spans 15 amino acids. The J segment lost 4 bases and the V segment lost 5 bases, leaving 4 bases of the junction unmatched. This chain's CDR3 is CASSPSGGAADTQYF. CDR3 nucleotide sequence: TGTGCCAGCAGCCCTAGCGGGGGGGCCGCAGATACGCAGTATTTT.

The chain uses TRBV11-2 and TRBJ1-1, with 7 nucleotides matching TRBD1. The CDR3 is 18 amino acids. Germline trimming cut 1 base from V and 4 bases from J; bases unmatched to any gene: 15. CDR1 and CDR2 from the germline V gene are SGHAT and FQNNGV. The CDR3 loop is CASSLAGTGVPSSTEAFF. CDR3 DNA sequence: TGTGCCAGCAGCTTAGCTGGTACAGGGGTCCCATCTTCCACTGAAGCTTTCTTT.